The 4 T cell receptor beta chains presented below share a single source sample, sequenced in a study of glioma-infiltrating T cells after dendritic cell vaccination. TCRdb keeps only in-frame clones here, not all; method: immunoSEQ multiplex PCR. The sample records approximately 50,000 clones, approximately 89% being singletons. Specified time point: after dendritic cell vaccination, including at tumor progression/relapse. Sequenced here: blood, sampled after dendritic cell vaccination. These receptors came from a human donor with glioblastoma.

V gene TRBV11-2 combines with J gene TRBJ2-7; TRBD1 is a possible D gene (6 bases). The V and J ends lost 0 bases and 6 bases respectively, with 24 bases between them. The V gene's germline CDR1 is SGHAT and CDR2 FQNNGV. The CDR3 is 18 residues long. CDR3 in amino acids: CASSLDPFVLNYRAEQYF. The DNA of the CDR3 is TGTGCCAGCAGCTTAGATCCTTTCGTACTAAACTACAGGGCCGAGCAGTACTTC. The complete variable domain, with remaining parts taken from reference TRBV11-2 and TRBJ2-7, reads EAGVAQSPRYKIIEKRQSVAFWCNPISGHATLYWYQQILGQGPKLLIQFQNNGVVDDSQLPKDRFSAERLKGVDSTLKIQPAKLEDSAVYLCASSLDPFVLNYRAEQYFGPGTRLTVT.

This clone was counted a single time. CDR3 protein: CASSQDLFGTGTYEQYF. CDR3 bases: TGCGCCAGCAGCCAAGATTTGTTCGGGACAGGGACCTACGAGCAGTACTTC. The rearrangement uses TRBV4-1 and TRBJ2-7; 9 bases agree with TRBD1. V shed 0 bases, J shed 2 bases, and the junction held 8 bases outside the gene matches. Germline loops: CDR1 MGHRA, CDR2 YSYEKL. The CDR3 length is 17 residues.

The chain combines TRBV29-1 with TRBJ2-5; the match to TRBD1 covers 8 bases. With V trimmed by 2 bases and J by 0 bases, 8 bases remained unmatched. This CDR3 has 16 amino acids. Germline-derived CDR1 and CDR2 are SQVTM and ANQGSEA. The DNA for the CDR3 is TGCAGCGTTGAAATTCCGGGACAGGCGTACCAAGAGACCCAGTACTTC. This translates into CSVEIPGQAYQETQYF.

The chain combines TRBV29-1 with TRBJ1-2, with 7 bases matching TRBD1. The length of the CDR3 is 15 residues. Unmatched junction bases numbered 8, after V lost 1 base and J lost 3 bases. In germline, CDR1 is SQVTM, CDR2 ANQGSEA. The CDR3 loop reads CSVEVYDRVHYGYTF. CDR3 coding DNA: TGCAGCGTTGAAGTCTACGACAGGGTTCACTATGGCTACACCTTC.